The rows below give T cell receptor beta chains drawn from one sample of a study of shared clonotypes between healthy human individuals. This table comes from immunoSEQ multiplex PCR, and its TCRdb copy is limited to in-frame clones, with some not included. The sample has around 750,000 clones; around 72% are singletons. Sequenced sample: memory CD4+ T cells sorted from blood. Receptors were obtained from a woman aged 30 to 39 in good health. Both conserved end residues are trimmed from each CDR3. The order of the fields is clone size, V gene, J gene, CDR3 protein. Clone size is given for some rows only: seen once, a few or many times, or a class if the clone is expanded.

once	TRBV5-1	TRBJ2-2	ASSLAQGFGLTRNTGELF
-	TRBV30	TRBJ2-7	AWGRYYEQY
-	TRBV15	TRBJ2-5	ATSNPGQGSSETQY
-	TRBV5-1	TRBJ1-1	ASSRGQGFFEAF
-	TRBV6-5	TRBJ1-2	ASSLGQDYGYT
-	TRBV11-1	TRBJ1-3	ASSPQGERNTIY
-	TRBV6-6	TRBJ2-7	ASRGSYEQY
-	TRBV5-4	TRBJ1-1	ATRPIRGFTEAF
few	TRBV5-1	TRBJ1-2	ASSPDRVVRGYT
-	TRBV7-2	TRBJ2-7	ASSLQDFLRREQY
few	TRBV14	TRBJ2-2	ASSPERIGELF